The clone carrying this T cell receptor (beta chain) appeared once. The antigen is unknown. This CDR3 contains 16 residues. Germline values: CDR1 MNHNY, CDR2 SVGAGI (reference sequence). The J segment lost 2 bases and the V segment lost 5 bases, leaving 11 bases of the junction unmatched. The time point here: baseline, week 1 (first vaccination visit). As to treatment: pre-vaccination baseline after standard-of-care therapy. The data belong to a study of a mutant IDH1 vaccine in newly diagnosed glioma. Overall study context: Former treatment meant radiotherapy, temozolomide, or both; the majority had gotten both.

General observations from the study: Among all patients, vaccine-induced immune responses occurred in roughly 93%. Whatever changes occurred in top peripheral T cell clonotypes seemed unrelated to pseudoprogression.

The assay was immunoSEQ multiplex PCR, and TCRdb's table has in-frame clones only and misses some. The sample holds tens of thousands of clones, 70% to 80% seen once. J is TRBJ1-1 and V is TRBV6-6; TRBD1 aligns across 7 bases. The sample in question was PBMCs, obtained from a glioma patient treated with radiotherapy, temozolomide or both. This TCR came from a man aged 50 to 60 with glioma. CDR3: CASSMTGPIYNTEAFF. The CDR3 DNA reads as TGTGCCAGCAGTATGACAGGGCCTATATATAACACTGAAGCTTTCTTT.